Listed below are T cell receptor beta chains from one sample, sequenced in a study of metastatic and nonmetastatic thyroid tumors. TCRdb reanalyzed the PCR reads via MiXCR. The data hold roughly 27,000 clones, with around 13% observed a single time. The specimen sequenced was blood. The receptors shown here come from a female donor with papillary thyroid cancer or a benign thyroid nodule (not recorded which). Some clones in this sample may be carry-over from other donors' samples. Both conserved end residues are part of each CDR3. Each record gives: clone size, V gene, J gene, D gene, CDR3 DNA, CDR3 protein. A D gene is named only where the DNA matches it firmly. A row's size may be missing; if present it is once, few, many or a size class.

size: many
V: TRBV2
J: TRBJ2-2
D: -
DNA: TGTGCCAGCAGTGATAACCCCGGGGAGCTGTTTTTT
CDR3: CASSDNPGELFF

size: medium-sized
V: TRBV20-1
J: TRBJ2-7
D: -
DNA: TGCAGTGCTACGCCTCCGGGGCCCTCCTACGAGCAGTACTTC
CDR3: CSATPPGPSYEQYF

size: many
V: TRBV27
J: TRBJ1-1
D: -
DNA: TGTGCCAGCAGCCGTCGTGGGGGGAACACTGAAGCTTTCTTT
CDR3: CASSRRGGNTEAFF

size: many
V: TRBV18
J: TRBJ1-4
D: -
DNA: TGTGCCAGCTCAGCACCCGTTGGGGAACTGTTTTTT
CDR3: CASSAPVGELFF

size: many
V: TRBV12-3/TRBV12-4
J: TRBJ2-7
D: -
DNA: TGTGCCAGCAGTTTAGGGACGCGGGAGCAGTACTTC
CDR3: CASSLGTREQYF

size: many
V: TRBV12-3/TRBV12-4
J: TRBJ1-6
D: TRBD1
DNA: TGTGCCAGCAGTTTGCAGGGGGGAAATTCACCCCTCCACTTT
CDR3: CASSLQGGNSPLHF

size: many
V: TRBV28
J: TRBJ2-1
D: -
DNA: TGTGCCAGCAGTTCCCGCCGGGCGAGCTCCTACAATGAGCAGTTCTTC
CDR3: CASSSRRASSYNEQFF

size: few
V: TRBV28
J: TRBJ2-7
D: TRBD2
DNA: TGTGCCAGCACTCGAGAAATAGCGGGCCTTAACGAGAAGTACTTC
CDR3: CASTREIAGLNEKYF

size: many
V: TRBV7-9
J: TRBJ2-1
D: TRBD1
DNA: TGTGCCAGCAGCTTAGGGACAGGGCCCAATGAGCAGTTCTTC
CDR3: CASSLGTGPNEQFF

size: few
V: TRBV6-2/TRBV6-3
J: TRBJ2-7
D: TRBD2
DNA: TGTGCCAGCAGTTCACTAGCGGGTCGCTCCTACTATCAGTACTTC
CDR3: CASSSLAGRSYYQYF

size: few
V: TRBV15
J: TRBJ2-2
D: -
DNA: TGTGCCACCAGACAGGGGTACACCGGGGGGATGTTTTTT
CDR3: CATRQGYTGGMFF

size: medium-sized
V: TRBV5-1
J: TRBJ2-1
D: TRBD2
DNA: TGCGCCAGCAGTATAGCGGGTTGGGACAATGAGCAGTTCTTC
CDR3: CASSIAGWDNEQFF

size: few
V: TRBV10-3
J: TRBJ2-1
D: -
DNA: TGTGCCATCCGGACAGGGAGGGAGAATGAGCAGTTCTTC
CDR3: CAIRTGRENEQFF

size: -
V: TRBV30
J: TRBJ2-1
D: -
DNA: TGTGCCTGGAGTGTATTCGGGGATGAGCAGTTCTTC
CDR3: CAWSVFGDEQFF

size: many
V: TRBV20-1
J: TRBJ1-1
D: -
DNA: TGCAGTGCCGGCTACGTGGGGGCCCCGGAGGCTTTCTTT
CDR3: CSAGYVGAPEAFF

size: many
V: TRBV28
J: TRBJ2-7
D: -
DNA: TGTGCCAGCAGTTGGACCTTTAGCGGCGAATCTACCTACGAGCAGTACTTC
CDR3: CASSWTFSGESTYEQYF

size: many
V: TRBV19
J: TRBJ1-2
D: -
DNA: TGTGCCAGTAGTAAGACGATCACTAACTATGGCTACACCTTC
CDR3: CASSKTITNYGYTF

size: many
V: TRBV7-6
J: TRBJ2-5
D: -
DNA: TGTGCCAGCAGCTTGAGGGCCTTACAAGAGACCCAGTACTTC
CDR3: CASSLRALQETQYF

size: many
V: TRBV20-1
J: TRBJ2-1
D: TRBD2
DNA: TGCAGTGCTAGCAGACTAGCTACCCTAATCTACAATGAGCAGTTCTTC
CDR3: CSASRLATLIYNEQFF